This is a list of T cell receptor beta chains from one sample in a study of graft-versus-host responses after intestinal transplantation. Their target antigens are unknown. The repertoire was sequenced with immunoSEQ multiplex PCR; TCRdb's copy has only in-frame clones and lacks some. This table holds more than 60,000 clones, roughly 88% found once. Sequencing used unstimulated CD8+ T cells sorted from spleen or lymph node cells, obtained before intestinal transplant. Receptors were obtained from a human donor who received an intestinal transplant. Both conserved end residues are part of each CDR3. Each record gives: J gene, D gene, clone size, V gene, CDR3 DNA, CDR3 protein. The D gene is left open where the match is weak. Where a row states a size, it is once, few, many or the class of an expanded clone; other rows omit it.

J: TRBJ2-2; D: NA; size: NA; V: TRBV16; DNA: TGTGCCAGCAGCCAATCCGGGTCGAACACCGGGGAGCTGTTTTTT; CDR3: CASSQSGSNTGELFF
J: TRBJ1-2; D: NA; size: once; V: TRBV29-1; DNA: TGCAGCGCCCGGGGAGGGACTGGCTACACCTTC; CDR3: CSARGGTGYTF
J: TRBJ2-7; D: TRBD1; size: NA; V: TRBV7-9; DNA: TGTGCCAGCAGCCCTTTAGGGACAGGGGTGGAGGAGCAGTACTTC; CDR3: CASSPLGTGVEEQYF
J: TRBJ2-7; D: NA; size: NA; V: TRBV5-6; DNA: TGTGCCAGCAGCCCCGGGACACACTCCTACGATCAGTACTTC; CDR3: CASSPGTHSYDQYF
J: TRBJ2-7; D: TRBD1; size: NA; V: TRBV7-9; DNA: TGTGCCAGCTCGGGACAGGGTCGGTCCTACGAGCAGTACTTC; CDR3: CASSGQGRSYEQYF
J: TRBJ1-5; D: TRBD1; size: NA; V: TRBV27; DNA: TGTGCCAGCAGTTGGGGGACAGATAATCAGCCCCAGCATTTT; CDR3: CASSWGTDNQPQHF
J: TRBJ1-1; D: NA; size: NA; V: TRBV27; DNA: TGTGCCAGCAGTTGGACTATGAACACTGAAGCTTTCTTT; CDR3: CASSWTMNTEAFF
J: TRBJ2-5; D: NA; size: NA; V: TRBV13; DNA: TGTGCCAGCAGCTTAAGGTCGCGGGGACAGCAAGAGACCCAGTACTTC; CDR3: CASSLRSRGQQETQYF
J: TRBJ2-2; D: TRBD2; size: NA; V: TRBV7-8; DNA: TGTGCCAGCAGCTTCCTAGCGGGGGCGGGCACCGGGGAGCTGTTTTTT; CDR3: CASSFLAGAGTGELFF
J: TRBJ2-7; D: TRBD1; size: once; V: TRBV9; DNA: TGTGCCAGCAGCTCCAACCCGACAGGGAGCTACGAGCAGTACTTC; CDR3: CASSSNPTGSYEQYF
J: TRBJ1-1; D: TRBD1; size: NA; V: TRBV15; DNA: TGTGCCACCAGCACCACAGGGGCGGGCACTGAAGCTTTCTTT; CDR3: CATSTTGAGTEAFF
J: TRBJ1-2; D: TRBD1; size: NA; V: TRBV5-8; DNA: TGTGCCAGCAGCTTGTTGGGGACAGGGGCTAACTATGGCTACACCTTC; CDR3: CASSLLGTGANYGYTF
J: TRBJ2-2; D: NA; size: NA; V: TRBV2; DNA: TGTGCCAGCAGTGAATACAGACCGAACACCGGGGAGCTGTTTTTT; CDR3: CASSEYRPNTGELFF
J: TRBJ2-2; D: NA; size: NA; V: TRBV9; DNA: TGTGCCAGCAGCGTAGCTCGAGGGGGCGGGGAGCTGTTTTTT; CDR3: CASSVARGGGELFF
J: TRBJ1-1; D: NA; size: NA; V: TRBV2; DNA: TGTGCCAGCAGTACCCCCATAAATTGGACACAAACTGAAGCTTTCTTT; CDR3: CASSTPINWTQTEAFF
J: TRBJ2-5; D: NA; size: NA; V: TRBV11-2; DNA: TGTGCCAGCAGCGGCCCCATGGAGACCCAGTACTTC; CDR3: CASSGPMETQYF
J: TRBJ2-1; D: NA; size: NA; V: TRBV4-1; DNA: TGCGCCAGCAGCCAGCGGTGGGCGGGGAGTGACAATGAGCAGTTCTTC; CDR3: CASSQRWAGSDNEQFF
J: TRBJ2-5; D: NA; size: NA; V: TRBV19; DNA: TGTGCCAGTAGTATCCCGGGGGACGAGACCCAGTACTTC; CDR3: CASSIPGDETQYF
J: TRBJ2-1; D: TRBD2; size: NA; V: TRBV7-7; DNA: TGTGCTAGCAGCCCCGGACTAGCCGGATCCTACAATGAGCAGTTCTTC; CDR3: CASSPGLAGSYNEQFF
J: TRBJ2-7; D: TRBD1; size: NA; V: TRBV7-2; DNA: TGTGCCAGCAGCGCCGGGACAGGAGCCTACGAGCAGTACTTC; CDR3: CASSAGTGAYEQYF
J: TRBJ2-5; D: TRBD2; size: once; V: TRBV27; DNA: TGTGCCAGCAGGAAGCGGGGGGCTCAAGAGACCCAGTACTTC; CDR3: CASRKRGAQETQYF
J: TRBJ1-3; D: NA; size: NA; V: TRBV11-2; DNA: TGTGCCAGCAGCCCCGCCGGGTCCAGGGAGGCATCCGGAAACACCATATATTTT; CDR3: CASSPAGSREASGNTIYF
J: TRBJ2-2; D: NA; size: NA; V: TRBV9; DNA: TGTGCCAGCACCTCGGGAGTCACCGGGGAGCTGTTTTTT; CDR3: CASTSGVTGELFF
J: TRBJ2-3; D: NA; size: NA; V: TRBV5-1; DNA: TGCGCCAGCAGCTCCAGCGGGCTCACAGATACGCAGTATTTT; CDR3: CASSSSGLTDTQYF
J: TRBJ1-1; D: NA; size: once; V: TRBV7-6; DNA: TGTGCCAGCAGCCCCCATGAACTAGGACTCACTGAAGCTTTCTTT; CDR3: CASSPHELGLTEAFF
J: TRBJ1-2; D: TRBD1; size: NA; V: TRBV27; DNA: TGTGCCAGCAGTACCTGGACAGGGCAGGTAGATGGCTACACCTTC; CDR3: CASSTWTGQVDGYTF
J: TRBJ1-2; D: NA; size: NA; V: TRBV6-1; DNA: TGTGCCAGCAGTGACGGGGGAGGCTACACCTTC; CDR3: CASSDGGGYTF
J: TRBJ1-2; D: NA; size: NA; V: TRBV9; DNA: TGTGCCAGCAGCGTATCGAGGGAGGGGGCTAACTATGGCTACACCTTC; CDR3: CASSVSREGANYGYTF
J: TRBJ2-7; D: NA; size: NA; V: TRBV27; DNA: TGTGCCAGCCGCTACAGGGTCGCCTACGAGCAGTACTTC; CDR3: CASRYRVAYEQYF
J: TRBJ2-1; D: TRBD2; size: NA; V: TRBV9; DNA: TGTGCCAGCAGCGTAGGTACTAGCGGGGGTTATGAGCAGTTCTTC; CDR3: CASSVGTSGGYEQFF
J: TRBJ1-3; D: NA; size: NA; V: TRBV7-9; DNA: TGTGCCAGCAGCGCACAGGGAGGGAGGGGAAACACCATATATTTT; CDR3: CASSAQGGRGNTIYF
J: TRBJ1-2; D: NA; size: NA; V: TRBV20-1; DNA: TGCAGTGGTGGCGGCTACACCTTC; CDR3: CSGGGYTF
J: TRBJ2-7; D: NA; size: NA; V: TRBV5-1; DNA: TGCGCCAGCAGCTTGGCCGTGACAGGTAACGAGCAGTACTTC; CDR3: CASSLAVTGNEQYF
J: TRBJ1-1; D: NA; size: NA; V: TRBV19; DNA: TGTGCCAGTAGCCGTCGATGGGGGGGTCGAACTGAAGCTTTCTTT; CDR3: CASSRRWGGRTEAFF
J: TRBJ2-3; D: NA; size: NA; V: TRBV14; DNA: TGTGCCAGCAGCCAACGAGGGTTCACCCGAGATACGCAGTATTTT; CDR3: CASSQRGFTRDTQYF
J: TRBJ2-5; D: NA; size: NA; V: TRBV7-9; DNA: TGTGCCAGCAGCCCTGCCCTAATGGAGACCCAGTACTTC; CDR3: CASSPALMETQYF
J: TRBJ2-7; D: TRBD1; size: NA; V: TRBV9; DNA: TGTGCCAGCAGCCAGGGACAGGGGGTCTCCTACGAGCAGTACTTC; CDR3: CASSQGQGVSYEQYF
J: TRBJ2-1; D: NA; size: NA; V: TRBV5-6; DNA: TGTGCCAGCAGCTTGGCCAATAATGAGCAGTTCTTC; CDR3: CASSLANNEQFF
J: TRBJ1-1; D: NA; size: NA; V: TRBV5-1; DNA: TGCGCCAGCAGCCCCGGGACAACGAACACTGAAGCTTTCTTT; CDR3: CASSPGTTNTEAFF
J: TRBJ2-7; D: NA; size: NA; V: TRBV10-3; DNA: TGTGCCATCAGCGGGGAGGGGGGCGGCTACGAGCAGTACTTC; CDR3: CAISGEGGGYEQYF
J: TRBJ1-5; D: NA; size: NA; V: TRBV11-2; DNA: TGTGCCAGCAGCTTAGGGACAGAAGCGGCCCAGCATTTT; CDR3: CASSLGTEAAQHF
J: TRBJ2-1; D: NA; size: NA; V: TRBV4-1; DNA: TGCGCCAGCAGCCAAGAGGCGGGGCTAAGCGATGAGCAGTTCTTC; CDR3: CASSQEAGLSDEQFF
J: TRBJ2-5; D: TRBD2; size: once; V: TRBV10-3; DNA: TGTGCCATCAGTCGGGGGGTTGGCGAAGAGACCCAGTACTTC; CDR3: CAISRGVGEETQYF
J: TRBJ1-2; D: NA; size: NA; V: TRBV6-1; DNA: TGTGCCAGCAGTGAGTGGCGCTACACCTTC; CDR3: CASSEWRYTF
J: TRBJ2-3; D: NA; size: once; V: TRBV5-6; DNA: TGTGCCAGCAGCGTTAGCGTGGTGAGGACAGATACGCAGTATTTT; CDR3: CASSVSVVRTDTQYF
J: TRBJ2-7; D: TRBD2; size: NA; V: TRBV7-8; DNA: TGTGCCAGCAGCTTAGGGCCAGCGGGGGGGCCCTACGAGCAGTACTTC; CDR3: CASSLGPAGGPYEQYF
J: TRBJ1-2; D: NA; size: NA; V: TRBV7-3; DNA: TGTGCCAGCAGCTTAACACCCAGTTACGGCTACACCTTC; CDR3: CASSLTPSYGYTF
J: TRBJ2-5; D: TRBD1; size: NA; V: TRBV5-1; DNA: TGCGCCAGCAGCGCCTGGGACAGGGTACAAGAGACCCAGTACTTC; CDR3: CASSAWDRVQETQYF
J: TRBJ2-1; D: TRBD2; size: NA; V: TRBV11-2; DNA: TGTGCCAGCAGCATTACGGGACTAGCGGGGGGTGGGGCTACAGGTGAGCAGTTCTTC; CDR3: CASSITGLAGGGATGEQFF
J: TRBJ1-4; D: NA; size: NA; V: TRBV15; DNA: TGTGCCACCAGCAGAGTTCCAGGGCTGGCTAATGAAAAACTGTTTTTT; CDR3: CATSRVPGLANEKLFF
J: TRBJ1-2; D: TRBD1; size: NA; V: TRBV29-1; DNA: TGCAGCGCAGATACAGGGGGAGGATCCTATGGCTACACCTTC; CDR3: CSADTGGGSYGYTF
J: TRBJ2-7; D: NA; size: NA; V: TRBV5-5; DNA: TGTGCCAGCAGCGCGATGGTACCCAACTACGAGCAGTACTTC; CDR3: CASSAMVPNYEQYF
J: TRBJ2-1; D: TRBD2; size: NA; V: TRBV7-3; DNA: TGTGCCAGCAGCTTGCTAGCGGGGGGCCAAAGCTCCTACAATGAGCAGTTCTTC; CDR3: CASSLLAGGQSSYNEQFF
J: TRBJ2-5; D: NA; size: NA; V: TRBV7-9; DNA: TGTGCCAGCAGCCTTAGGTCCGGACAGTGGGAGACCCAGTACTTC; CDR3: CASSLRSGQWETQYF
J: TRBJ2-5; D: TRBD2; size: NA; V: TRBV4-1; DNA: TGCGCCAGCAGCCTACCGACTAGCGGGAAGACCCAGTACTTC; CDR3: CASSLPTSGKTQYF